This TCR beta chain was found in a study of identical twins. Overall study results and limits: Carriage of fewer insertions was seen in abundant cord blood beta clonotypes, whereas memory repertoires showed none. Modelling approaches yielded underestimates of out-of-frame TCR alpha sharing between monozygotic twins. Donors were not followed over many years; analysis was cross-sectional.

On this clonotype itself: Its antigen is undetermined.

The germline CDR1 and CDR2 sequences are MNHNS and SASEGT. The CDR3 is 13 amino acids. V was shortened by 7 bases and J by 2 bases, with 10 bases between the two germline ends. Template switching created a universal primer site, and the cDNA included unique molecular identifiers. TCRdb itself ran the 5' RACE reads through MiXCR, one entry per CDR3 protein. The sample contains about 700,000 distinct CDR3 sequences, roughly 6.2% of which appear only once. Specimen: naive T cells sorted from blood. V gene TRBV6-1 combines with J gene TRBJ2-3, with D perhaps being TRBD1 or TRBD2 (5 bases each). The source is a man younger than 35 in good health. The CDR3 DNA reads TGTGCCAGCAAAAGGGACCTCACAGATACGCAGTATTTT. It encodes CASKRDLTDTQYF.